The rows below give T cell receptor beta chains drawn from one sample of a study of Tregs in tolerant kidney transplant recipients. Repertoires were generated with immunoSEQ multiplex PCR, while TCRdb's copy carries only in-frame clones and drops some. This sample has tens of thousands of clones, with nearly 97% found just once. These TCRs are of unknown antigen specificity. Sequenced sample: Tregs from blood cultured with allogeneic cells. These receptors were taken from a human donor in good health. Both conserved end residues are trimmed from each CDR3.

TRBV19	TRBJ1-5	ASNGQARLNQPQH
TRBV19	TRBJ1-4	ASSPLGGDLKEKLF
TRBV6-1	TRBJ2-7	ASSESQAKQY
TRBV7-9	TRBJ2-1	ASSLGGSIHYEQF
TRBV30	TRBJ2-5	AWSRPGGFWETQY
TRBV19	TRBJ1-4	ASSIGGYMKKLF
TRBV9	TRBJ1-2	ASSRDSNYGYT
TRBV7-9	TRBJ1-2	ASSLGQGAGYT
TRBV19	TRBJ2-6	ASRDSPGASGANVLT
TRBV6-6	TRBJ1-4	ASTDQGTDEKLF
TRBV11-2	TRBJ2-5	ASSLDSETQY
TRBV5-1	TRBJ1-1	ASSSGQNTEAF
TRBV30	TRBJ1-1	AWSRWQNTEAF
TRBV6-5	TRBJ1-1	ASSYSVGTEAF
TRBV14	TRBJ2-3	ATSRVGGGNTQY
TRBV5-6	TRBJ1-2	ASSGRTGATNYGYT
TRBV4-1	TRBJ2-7	ASSPQLSGHTNYEQY
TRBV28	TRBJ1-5	ASSLSRGRGNQPQH
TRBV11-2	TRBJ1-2	ASSPRQGANYGYT
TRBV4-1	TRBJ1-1	ASSPRTGGSTEAF
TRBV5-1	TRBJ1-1	ASSPLGQGRKNTEAF
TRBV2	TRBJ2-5	ASSGVRTGAHETQY
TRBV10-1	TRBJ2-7	ASTPTGGSYEQY
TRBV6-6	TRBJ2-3	ASRKSGTGGTDTQY
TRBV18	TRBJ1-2	ASSRTTGAEYGYT
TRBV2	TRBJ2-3	ASTQGGGSDTQY
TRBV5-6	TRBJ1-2	ASRQSLRGQIYGYT
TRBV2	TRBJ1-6	ASRVPGQGWNSPLH
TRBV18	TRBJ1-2	ASSPTGFQYGYT
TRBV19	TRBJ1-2	ASWTPNYGYT
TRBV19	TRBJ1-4	ASSTTAVEKLF
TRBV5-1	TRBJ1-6	ASSLELAGSPLH
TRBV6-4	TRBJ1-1	ASSDSKNQNTEAF
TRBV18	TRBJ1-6	ASSHGTNSPLH
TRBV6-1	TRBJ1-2	ASSAHWGIYGYT
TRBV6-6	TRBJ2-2	ASRHQGRTGELF
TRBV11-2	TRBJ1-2	ASSLVGQGARGYT
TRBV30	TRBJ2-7	AWGRTIAYEQY
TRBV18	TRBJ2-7	ASSPLPGLGEQY
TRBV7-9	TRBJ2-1	ASSLHAEQF
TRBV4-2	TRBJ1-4	ASSRPGQGYEKLF
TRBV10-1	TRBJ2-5	ASSERLAAAAQY
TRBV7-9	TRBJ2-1	ASSPQGTGVSGEQF
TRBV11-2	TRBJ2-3	ASSLVQRDTQY
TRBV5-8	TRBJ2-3	ASSLVRGGGTDTQY
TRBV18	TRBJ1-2	ASSPGVPLNYGYT
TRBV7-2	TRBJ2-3	ASSSGTTTPDTQY
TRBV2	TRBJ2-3	ASSADRGPYTDTQY
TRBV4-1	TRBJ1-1	ASSHLDRPSMNTEAF